Below, 5 T cell receptor beta chains from the same sample are listed, as sequenced in a study of blood T cell repertoires in COVID-19. Profiling relied on immunoSEQ multiplex PCR, and the TCRdb table lists in-frame clones only, not all of them. Seen here are over 130,000 clones, over 65% observed once, and the top ten hold 2.2%. The sequenced sample consisted of peripheral blood. These receptors came from a man between 65 and 85 years old with acute or convalescent COVID-19.

This clone appeared once. V and J are TRBV19 and TRBJ2-2, with 9 nucleotides matching TRBD2. The J segment lost 6 bases and the V segment lost 1 base, leaving 9 bases of the junction unmatched. This CDR3 region has 17 residues. Germline CDR1 reads LNHDA; CDR2 reads SQIVND (reference sequence). The CDR3 protein is CASSIGQTGTSPGELFF. For the CDR3, the DNA is TGTGCCAGTAGTATAGGGCAGACCGGGACTAGCCCCGGGGAGCTGTTTTTT.

The CDR3 is CASSQGLKQFF. The CDR3 DNA follows: TGTGCCAGTAGTCAGGGGCTAAAGCAGTTCTTC. This sequence joins TRBV19 and TRBJ2-1, with D possibly matching TRBD1 (6 bases). This CDR3 has 11 residues. Germline V gene data show CDR1 as LNHDA and CDR2 as SQIVND (reference sequence). V was pared by 5 bases and J by 11 bases, with 10 bases between. Based on the CDR3 plus reference TRBV19 and TRBJ2-1, the full variable domain is DGGITQSPKYLFRKEGQNVTLSCEQNLNHDAMYWYRQDPGQGLRLIYYSQIVNDFQKGDIAEGYSVSREKKESFPLTVTSAQKNPTAFYLCASSQGLKQFFGPGTRLTVL.

This clone has more than one count but fewer than ten. This chain uses TRBV28 with TRBJ2-7, with TRBD2 identical over 7 bases. Germline CDR1 is MDHEN and CDR2 is SYDVKM. CDR3 length: 14 residues. Trimming removed 7 bases from V and 6 bases from J; junction bases left unmatched: 12. CDR3 sequence: CASTTRTGGFEQYF. CDR3 bases: TGTGCCAGCACCACTCGGACGGGAGGTTTCGAGCAGTACTTC.

This clone has a handful of counts. This chain joins TRBV19 and TRBJ2-2; D is possibly TRBD2 (6 bases). The CDR3 contains 16 residues. Trimming cost V 4 bases and J 6 bases, with 18 bases left between them. Looked up from germline, CDR1 is LNHDA and CDR2 is SQIVND (reference sequence). The CDR3 sequence: CASSTPGTVRAGELFF. The CDR3 DNA reads TGTGCCAGTAGTACGCCAGGGACTGTTCGCGCCGGGGAGCTGTTTTTT.

The V call is TRBV5-1, the J call TRBJ2-3; 10 bases agree with TRBD2. The CDR3 is made up of 16 amino acids. V gave up 4 bases and J gave up 6 bases; unmatched junction bases: 11. Germline assignment: CDR1 SGHRS and CDR2 YFSETQ. In DNA, the CDR3 is TGCGCCAGCAGCATAGCGGGGGGATCGGGTGCGGATACGCAGTATTTT. Protein product: CASSIAGGSGADTQYF.